This T cell receptor beta chain was found in a study of blood T cell repertoires in COVID-19. Study at large: Acute and convalescent COVID-19 samples came from the United States, Italy and Spain. Sample material is recorded as cDNA or gDNA derived from T cells, B-cell-depleted T cells, or PBMCs.

Authors' analysis steps: The authors estimated nucleated cell counts from reference gene primer amplification. The assay was immunoSEQ multiplex PCR, and TCRdb's table has in-frame clones only and misses some. V and J calls and clone size come straight from that table; D and trimming were deduced from the DNA. In the table there are over 200,000 clones, more than 75% of which are singletons. CDR3 length equals 17 residues. Losses at the gene ends were 5 bases for V and 8 bases for J; bases not matched to a gene: 18. Germline V lookup: CDR1 SGHTA, CDR2 FQGTGA. The sequencing input was peripheral blood. The source of this sequence is a woman aged 40-49 years with acute or convalescent COVID-19. The rearrangement links TRBV7-3 to TRBJ1-5, with TRBD1 matching 7 bases. In nucleotides, the CDR3 is TGTGCCAGCAGCCCCCATACCGACAGGGTCAGTATCAAGCCCCAGCATTTT. It yields the protein CASSPHTDRVSIKPQHF.